Listed below are T cell receptor beta chains from one sample, sequenced in a study of blood T cells in healthy people across ages. TCRdb itself ran the 5' RACE reads through MiXCR, one entry per CDR3 protein. The table records some 730,000 distinct CDR3 sequences, 22% of them present only once. The specimen was blood. The receptors stem from a man in his sixties or seventies in good health. CDR3s include the opening cysteine and the closing phenylalanine or tryptophan. The listing skips clone size in some rows; elsewhere it reads once, few, many or a size class.

>NA|TRBJ2-1|TRBV19
CASNWGARGRDEQFF
>few|TRBJ2-3|TRBV20-1
CSATSPRSTDTQYF
>NA|TRBJ2-5|TRBV27
CASSHPYSQETQYF
>NA|TRBJ2-1|TRBV20-1
CSAGRRLVRSDEQFF
>NA|TRBJ2-3|TRBV20-1
CSARDGRFPYTDTQYF
>few|TRBJ2-1|TRBV2
CATTRDASNEQFF
>many|TRBJ1-5|TRBV6-6
CASSYGGQGNQPQHF
>NA|TRBJ2-2|TRBV12-3/TRBV12-4
CASSSPFGGIDTGELFF
>NA|TRBJ2-3|TRBV20-1
CSGTVTDTQYF
>NA|TRBJ2-1|TRBV7-2
CASGNYDREEQFF
>few|TRBJ1-3|TRBV12-3/TRBV12-4
CASRGVLSGNTIYF
>few|NA|TRBV5-1
CASRLFPPGETQYF
>few|TRBJ2-1|TRBV12-3/TRBV12-4
CASRTGTSGNGEQFF
>many|TRBJ2-3|TRBV29-1
CSVEGTARRDTQYF
>few|TRBJ1-2|TRBV20-1
CSAPPNYGYTF
>few|TRBJ1-2|TRBV20-1
CSASEAGPLYGYTF
>NA|TRBJ1-6|TRBV28
CASSPGGGNNSPLHF